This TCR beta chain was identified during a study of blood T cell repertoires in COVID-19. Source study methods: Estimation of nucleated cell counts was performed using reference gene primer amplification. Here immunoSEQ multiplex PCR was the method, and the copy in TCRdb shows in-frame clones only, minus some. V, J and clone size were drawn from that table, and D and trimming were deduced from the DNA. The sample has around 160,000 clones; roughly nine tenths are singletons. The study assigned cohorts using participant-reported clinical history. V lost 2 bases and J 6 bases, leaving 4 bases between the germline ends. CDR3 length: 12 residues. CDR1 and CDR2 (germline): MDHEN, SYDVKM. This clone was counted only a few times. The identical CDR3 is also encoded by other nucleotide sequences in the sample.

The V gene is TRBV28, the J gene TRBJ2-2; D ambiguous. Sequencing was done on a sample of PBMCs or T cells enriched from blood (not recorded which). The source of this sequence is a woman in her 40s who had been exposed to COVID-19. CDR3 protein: CASSLGAGELFF. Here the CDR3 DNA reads TGTGCCAGCAGTTTAGGAGCCGGGGAGCTGTTTTTT.